One T cell receptor (beta chain) is described in this entry. Its antigen is unknown. No base quality values were provided; no much bigger clone lies one nucleotide off. The immunoSEQ Assay, a bias-controlled multiplex PCR, was used to amplify TCRbeta CDR3 regions from genomic DNA. The paper's data handling went like this. Within the assay, amplification of reference gene primers was used to estimate how many nucleated cells each sample contained. To quantify the absolute abundance of each unique TCRbeta CDR3 rearrangement, sequence reads were collapsed and filtered. For each sample, productive Simpson clonality was calculated by taking the square root of Simpson's diversity index across productive rearrangements. The source is immuneACCESS, and TCRdb retained only in-frame sequences with V and J called. Part of the clones is not carried over; for the studies checked, unresolved V genes explain less than half of this, and the remainder is unexplained. The V and J calls and clone size were taken over from that table, and D and trimming were inferred from the DNA. For this sample there are roughly 25,000 clones; 80% to 85% appear just once. The ten largest make up about 9% of the sample.

Cut back by 0 bases and 4 bases, the V and J ends lie 16 bases apart. Via the germline V gene, CDR1 is SGDLS and CDR2 YYNGEE. The CDR3 runs 16 residues from the cysteine to the phenylalanine. Only the CDR3 region is kept as DNA, spanning 48 bases read in frame from base 1. The record originates from a study of blood T cell repertoires in COVID-19 (dated by TCRdb to about 2020). Study-wide context: Samples from collaborators originated in the United States, Italy and Spain and spanned both the acute and convalescent phases of COVID-19. A de-identified subject ID, COVID-19 status, age in years and sex were almost always included in the sample metadata. The dataset comprised deeply sampled blood TCRbeta repertoires from subjects exposed to, actively infected with, or recovered from COVID-19. Samples came from the ongoing ImmuneRACE study (first 160 participants) plus 1,254 subjects from 6 global collaborators. A freely available public database, intended as a resource for researchers studying the immune response to SARS-CoV-2, is where the repertoires were released. The material from the prospective study consisted of cDNA or gDNA derived from T cells, B-cell-depleted T cells, or PBMCs. Where available, HLA class I and class II types were obtained from metadata supplied by the sample provider rather than from assay-based typing. Paper-wide results and their limitations: How much clinical and demographic metadata was included differed by source and by participant, and the metadata was provided uncurated.

Collaborating institutions collected whole blood in K2EDTA tubes following their own protocols. Collaborator samples were shipped for TCRbeta analysis as frozen whole blood, isolated PBMCs, or DNA extracted from either sample type. Source material: peripheral blood. Rearrangement joined TRBV9 to TRBJ1-2, and TRBD1 may be the D gene, going by 5 matching bases. This receptor was obtained from a human donor in a cohort sampled during active COVID-19. The CDR3 region reads CASSVDGGTFGYGYTF. The DNA reads as follows: TGTGCCAGCAGCGTAGATGGAGGGACCTTTGGCTATGGCTACACCTTC.